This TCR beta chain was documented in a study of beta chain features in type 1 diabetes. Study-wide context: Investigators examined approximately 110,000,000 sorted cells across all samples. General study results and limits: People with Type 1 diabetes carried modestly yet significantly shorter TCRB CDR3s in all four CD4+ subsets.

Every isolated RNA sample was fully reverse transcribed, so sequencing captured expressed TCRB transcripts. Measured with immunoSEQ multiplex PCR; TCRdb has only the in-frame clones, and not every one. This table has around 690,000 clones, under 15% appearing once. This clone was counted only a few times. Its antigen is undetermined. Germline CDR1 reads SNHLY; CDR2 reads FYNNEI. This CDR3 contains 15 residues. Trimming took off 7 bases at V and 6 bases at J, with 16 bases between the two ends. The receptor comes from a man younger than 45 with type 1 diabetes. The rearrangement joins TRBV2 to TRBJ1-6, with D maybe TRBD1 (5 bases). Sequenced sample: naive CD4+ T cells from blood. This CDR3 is CASTYGGYPNSPLHF. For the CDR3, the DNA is TGTGCCAGCACTTACGGGGGGTATCCTAATTCACCCCTCCACTTT. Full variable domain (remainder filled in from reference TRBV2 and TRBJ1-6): EPEVTQTPSHQVTQMGQEVILRCVPISNHLYFYWYRQILGQKVEFLVSFYNNEISEKSEIFDDQFSVERPDGSNFTLKIRSTKLEDSAMYFCASTYGGYPNSPLHFGNGTRLTVT.